This T cell receptor (beta chain) was observed in a study of cytomegalovirus exposure and HLA in healthy donors. Study findings and constraints: Roughly even sequencing depth across donors was the assumption behind the presence/absence analyses.

As to this clone: Its cognate antigen is unknown.

With V trimmed by 4 bases and J by 7 bases, 12 bases remained unmatched. The CDR3 covers 15 residues. Germline V gene sequence: CDR1 SGHTA, CDR2 FQGNSA. Researchers ran the PCR with 60 Vbeta and 13 Jbeta primers. The method was immunoSEQ multiplex PCR; TCRdb's version includes in-frame clones alone and lacks a portion of them. In total, the table holds 80,000 to 95,000 clones. The specimen was PBMCs. This clonotype was obtained from a man aged 50 to 59 in good health and CMV-seropositive. The chain combines TRBV7-2 with TRBJ2-7, with 8 bases matching TRBD2. CDR3 sequence: CASSSSTGGKGEQYF. CDR3 nucleotides: TGTGCCAGCAGCTCCTCCACGGGAGGGAAAGGAGAGCAGTACTTC.